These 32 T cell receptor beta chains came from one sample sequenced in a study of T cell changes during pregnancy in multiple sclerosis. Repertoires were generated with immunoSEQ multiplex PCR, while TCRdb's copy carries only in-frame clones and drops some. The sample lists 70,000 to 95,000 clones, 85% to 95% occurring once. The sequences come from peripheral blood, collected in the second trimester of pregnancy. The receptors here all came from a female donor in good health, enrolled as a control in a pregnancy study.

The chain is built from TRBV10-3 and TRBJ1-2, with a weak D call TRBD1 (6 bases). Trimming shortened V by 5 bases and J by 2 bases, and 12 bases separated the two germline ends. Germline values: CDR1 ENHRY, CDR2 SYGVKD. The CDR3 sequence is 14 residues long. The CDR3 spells CAISTDSENYGYTF. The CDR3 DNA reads TGTGCCATCAGTACGGACAGCGAAAACTATGGCTACACCTTC.

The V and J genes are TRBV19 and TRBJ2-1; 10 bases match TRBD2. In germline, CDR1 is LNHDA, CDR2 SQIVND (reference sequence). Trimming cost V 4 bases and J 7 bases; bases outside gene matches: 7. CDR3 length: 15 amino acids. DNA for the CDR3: TGTGCCAGTAGTAGTAGCGGGGGGAACTTTAATGAGCAGTTCTTC. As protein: CASSSSGGNFNEQFF.

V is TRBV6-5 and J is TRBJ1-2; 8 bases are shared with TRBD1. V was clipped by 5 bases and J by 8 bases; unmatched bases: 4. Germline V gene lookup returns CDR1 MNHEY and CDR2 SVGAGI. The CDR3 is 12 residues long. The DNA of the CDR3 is TGTGCCAGCAGTCAACAGGGGGACGGCTACACCTTC. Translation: CASSQQGDGYTF.

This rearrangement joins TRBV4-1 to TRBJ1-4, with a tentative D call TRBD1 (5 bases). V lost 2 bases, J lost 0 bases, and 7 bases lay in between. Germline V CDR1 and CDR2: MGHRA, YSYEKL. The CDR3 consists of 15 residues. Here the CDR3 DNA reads TGCGCCAGCAGCCAAACGGGGGCAACTAATGAAAAACTGTTTTTT. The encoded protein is CASSQTGATNEKLFF.

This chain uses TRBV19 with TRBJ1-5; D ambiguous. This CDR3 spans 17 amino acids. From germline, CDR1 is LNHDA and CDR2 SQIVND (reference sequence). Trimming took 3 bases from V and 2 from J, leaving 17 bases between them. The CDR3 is CASSISSTGLGNQPQHF. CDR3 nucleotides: TGTGCCAGTAGTATTTCCTCTACGGGATTGGGCAATCAGCCCCAGCATTTT.

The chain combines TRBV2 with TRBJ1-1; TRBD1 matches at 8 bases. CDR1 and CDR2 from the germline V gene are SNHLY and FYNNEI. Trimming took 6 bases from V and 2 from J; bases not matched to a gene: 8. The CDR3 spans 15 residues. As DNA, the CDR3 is TGTGCCAGCAGCGTTACAGGGGGTTTAAACACTGAAGCTTTCTTT. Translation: CASSVTGGLNTEAFF.

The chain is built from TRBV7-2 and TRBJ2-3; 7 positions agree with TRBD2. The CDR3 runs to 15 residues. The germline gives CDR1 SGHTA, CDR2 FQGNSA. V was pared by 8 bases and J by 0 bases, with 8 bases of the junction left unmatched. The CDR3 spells CASGEGATSTDTQYF. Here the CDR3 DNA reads TGTGCCAGCGGGGAGGGAGCGACTAGCACAGATACGCAGTATTTT.

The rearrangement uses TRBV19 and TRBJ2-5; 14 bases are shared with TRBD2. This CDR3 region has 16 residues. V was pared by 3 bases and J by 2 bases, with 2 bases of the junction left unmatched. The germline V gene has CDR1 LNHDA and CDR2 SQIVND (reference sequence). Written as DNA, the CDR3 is TGTGCCAGTAGTATGGGACTAGCGGGGGATCAAGAGACCCAGTACTTC. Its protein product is CASSMGLAGDQETQYF.

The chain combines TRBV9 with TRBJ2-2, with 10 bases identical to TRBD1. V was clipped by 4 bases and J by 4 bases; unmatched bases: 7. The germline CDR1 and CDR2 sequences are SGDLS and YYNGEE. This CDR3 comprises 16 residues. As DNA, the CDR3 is TGTGCCAGCAGCATCGACAGGGGGCGGGGCACCGGGGAGCTGTTTTTT. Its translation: CASSIDRGRGTGELFF.

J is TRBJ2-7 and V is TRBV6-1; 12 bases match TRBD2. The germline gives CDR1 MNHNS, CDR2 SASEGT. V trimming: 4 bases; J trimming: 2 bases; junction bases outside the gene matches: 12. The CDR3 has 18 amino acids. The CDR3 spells CASSATSGGPTRPYEQYF. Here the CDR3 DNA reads TGTGCCAGCAGTGCGACTAGCGGGGGCCCGACCCGCCCCTACGAGCAGTACTTC.

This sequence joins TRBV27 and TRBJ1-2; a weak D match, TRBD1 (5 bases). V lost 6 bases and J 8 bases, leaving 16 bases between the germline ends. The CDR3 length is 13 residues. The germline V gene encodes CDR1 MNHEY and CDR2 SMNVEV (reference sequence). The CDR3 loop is CASSQMGGGGYTF. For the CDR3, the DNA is TGTGCCAGCAGCCAAATGGGGGGGGGAGGCTACACCTTC.

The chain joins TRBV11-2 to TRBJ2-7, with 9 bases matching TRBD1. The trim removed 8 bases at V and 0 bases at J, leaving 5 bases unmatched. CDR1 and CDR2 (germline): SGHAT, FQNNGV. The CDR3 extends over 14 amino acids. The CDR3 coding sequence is TGTGCCAGCGTGGGGACAGGGAGCTCCTACGAGCAGTACTTC. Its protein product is CASVGTGSSYEQYF. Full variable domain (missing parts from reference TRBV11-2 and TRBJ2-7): EAGVAQSPRYKIIEKRQSVAFWCNPISGHATLYWYQQILGQGPKLLIQFQNNGVVDDSQLPKDRFSAERLKGVDSTLKIQPAKLEDSAVYLCASVGTGSSYEQYFGPGTRLTVT.

In nucleotides, the CDR3 is TGCGCCAGCAGCAAAGGTGGGGCATCCGCCGCCCGCAATGAGCAGTTCTTC. Translation: CASSKGGASAARNEQFF. The chain links TRBV4-1 to TRBJ2-1, with D perhaps matching TRBD1 (5 bases). Germline CDR1 reads MGHRA; CDR2 reads YSYEKL. Trimming took off 5 bases at V and 6 bases at J, with 23 bases between the two ends. This CDR3 region has 17 residues.

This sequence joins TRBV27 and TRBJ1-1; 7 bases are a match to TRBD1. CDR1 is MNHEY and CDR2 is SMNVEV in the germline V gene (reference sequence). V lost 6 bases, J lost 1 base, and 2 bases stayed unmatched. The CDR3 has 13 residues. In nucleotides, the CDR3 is TGTGCCAGCAGCTCAGGGGGGAACACTGAAGCTTTCTTT. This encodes CASSSGGNTEAFF.

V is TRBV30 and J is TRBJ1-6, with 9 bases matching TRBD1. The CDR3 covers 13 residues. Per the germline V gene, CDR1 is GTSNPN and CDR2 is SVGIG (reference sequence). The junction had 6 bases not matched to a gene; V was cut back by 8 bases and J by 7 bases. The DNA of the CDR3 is TGTGCCATCACCGGGACAGGGAATTCACCCCTCCACTTT. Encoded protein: CAITGTGNSPLHF.

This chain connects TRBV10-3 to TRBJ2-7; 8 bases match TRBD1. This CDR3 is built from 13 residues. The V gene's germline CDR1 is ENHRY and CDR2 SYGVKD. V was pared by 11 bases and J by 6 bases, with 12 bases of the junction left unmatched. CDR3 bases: TGTGCCGGAGGACAGGGAGGCGAGGGCGAGCAGTACTTC. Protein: CAGGQGGEGEQYF.

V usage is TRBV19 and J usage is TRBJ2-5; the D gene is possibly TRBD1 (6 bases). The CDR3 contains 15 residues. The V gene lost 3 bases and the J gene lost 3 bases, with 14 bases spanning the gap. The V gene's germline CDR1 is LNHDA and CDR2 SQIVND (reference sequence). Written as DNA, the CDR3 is TGTGCCAGTAGTATCCAAACAGGGTGGGAAGAGACCCAGTACTTC. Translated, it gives CASSIQTGWEETQYF.

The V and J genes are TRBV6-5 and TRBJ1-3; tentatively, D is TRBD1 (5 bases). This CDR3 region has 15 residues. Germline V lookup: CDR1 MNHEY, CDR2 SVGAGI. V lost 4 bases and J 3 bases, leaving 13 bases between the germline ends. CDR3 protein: CASSLGPGDGNTIYF. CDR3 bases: TGTGCCAGCAGTTTGGGCCCGGGGGATGGAAACACCATATATTTT.

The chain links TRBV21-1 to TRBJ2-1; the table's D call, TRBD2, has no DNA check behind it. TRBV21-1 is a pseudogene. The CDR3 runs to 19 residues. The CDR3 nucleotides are TGTGCCAGCAGCCCCCTCCCCCCACGACTAGCGGGCCAATACAATGAGCAGTTCTTC. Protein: CASSPLPPRLAGQYNEQFF.

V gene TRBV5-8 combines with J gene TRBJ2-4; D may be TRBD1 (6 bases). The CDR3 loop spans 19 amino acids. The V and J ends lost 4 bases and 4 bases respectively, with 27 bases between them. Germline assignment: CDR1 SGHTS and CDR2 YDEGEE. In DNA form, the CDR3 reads TGTGCCAGCAGCGGGCCGAGAAAGGGGGTGTCGTTAGTTAAAAACATTCAGTACTTC. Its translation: CASSGPRKGVSLVKNIQYF. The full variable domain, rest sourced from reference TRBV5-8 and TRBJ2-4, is EAGVTQSPTHLIKTRGQQATLRCSPISGHTSVYWYQQALGLGLQFLLWYDEGEERNRGNFPPRFSGRQFPNYSSELNVNALELEDSALYLCASSGPRKGVSLVKNIQYFGAGTRLSVL.

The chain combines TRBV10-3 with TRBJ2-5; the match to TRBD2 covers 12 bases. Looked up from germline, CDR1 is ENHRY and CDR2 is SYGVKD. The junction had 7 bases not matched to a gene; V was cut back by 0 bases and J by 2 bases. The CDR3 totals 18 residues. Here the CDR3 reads CAISESPTLAGGQETQYF. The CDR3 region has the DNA TGTGCCATCAGTGAGTCCCCGACCCTAGCGGGGGGGCAAGAGACCCAGTACTTC.

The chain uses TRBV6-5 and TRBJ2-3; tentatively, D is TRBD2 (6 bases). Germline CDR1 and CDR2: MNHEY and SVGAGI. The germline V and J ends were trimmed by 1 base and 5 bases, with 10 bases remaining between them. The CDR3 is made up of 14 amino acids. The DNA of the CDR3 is TGTGCCAGCAGTTACTTAGCGGATGGAGATACGCAGTATTTT. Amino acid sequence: CASSYLADGDTQYF.

CDR3 sequence (DNA): TGTGCCAGCAGTGAAACCGGACTAGCGGGGGGAAGTGAGCAGTTCTTC. Protein: CASSETGLAGGSEQFF. The gene calls are TRBV2 and TRBJ2-1; 14 positions agree with TRBD2. CDR1 is SNHLY and CDR2 is FYNNEI in the germline V gene. This CDR3 is built from 16 residues. Trimming took 2 bases from V and 9 from J; bases not matched to a gene: 6.

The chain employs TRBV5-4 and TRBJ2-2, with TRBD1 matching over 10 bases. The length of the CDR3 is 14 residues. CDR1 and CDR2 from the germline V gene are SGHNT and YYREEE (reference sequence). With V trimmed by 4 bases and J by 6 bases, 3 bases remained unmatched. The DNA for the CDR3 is TGTGCCAGCAGCGACGGACAGGGGGCCGGGGAGCTGTTTTTT. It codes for CASSDGQGAGELFF.

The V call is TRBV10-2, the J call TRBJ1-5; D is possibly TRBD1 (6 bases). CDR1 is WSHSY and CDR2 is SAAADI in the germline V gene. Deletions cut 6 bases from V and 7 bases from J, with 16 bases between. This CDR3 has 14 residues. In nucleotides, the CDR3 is TGCGCCAGCAGACCCGGACAGTCGGGGCAGCCCCAGCATTTT. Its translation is CASRPGQSGQPQHF.

As DNA, the CDR3 is TGCGCCAGCAGCTTGGGAGGGAACTACGAGCAGTACTTC. Its protein product is CASSLGGNYEQYF. The V call is TRBV5-1, the J call TRBJ2-7; possibly TRBD2 for D (5 bases). Germline CDR1 SGHRS, CDR2 YFSETQ. The CDR3 consists of 13 residues. Trimming stripped 0 bases from V and 3 bases from J, with 7 bases between. Looking up the rest from reference TRBV5-1 and TRBJ2-7 gives the full variable domain: KAGVTQTPRYLIKTRGQQVTLSCSPISGHRSVSWYQQTPGQGLQFLFEYFSETQRNKGNFPGRFSGRQFSNSRSEMNVSTLELGDSALYLCASSLGGNYEQYFGPGTRLTVT.

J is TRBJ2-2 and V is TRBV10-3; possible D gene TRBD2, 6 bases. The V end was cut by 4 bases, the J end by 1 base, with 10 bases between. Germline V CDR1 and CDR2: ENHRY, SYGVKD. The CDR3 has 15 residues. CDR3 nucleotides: TGTGCCATCAGTGGGGGACTTAAGAACACCGGGGAGCTGTTTTTT. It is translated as CAISGGLKNTGELFF.

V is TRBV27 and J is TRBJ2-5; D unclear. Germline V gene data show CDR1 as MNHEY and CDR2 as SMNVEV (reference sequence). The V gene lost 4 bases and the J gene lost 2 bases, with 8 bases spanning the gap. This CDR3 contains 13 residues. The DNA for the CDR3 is TGTGCCAGCAGTTCGCACATACAAGAGACCCAGTACTTC. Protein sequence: CASSSHIQETQYF.

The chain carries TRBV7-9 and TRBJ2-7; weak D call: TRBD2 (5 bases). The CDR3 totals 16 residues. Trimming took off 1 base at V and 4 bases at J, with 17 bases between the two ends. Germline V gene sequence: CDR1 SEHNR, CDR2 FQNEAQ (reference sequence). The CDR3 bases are TGTGCCAGCAGCTTAGTCTCTCCCGGCAGGAGGTACGAGCAGTACTTC. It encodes CASSLVSPGRRYEQYF. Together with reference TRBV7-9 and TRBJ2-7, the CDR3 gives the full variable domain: DTGVSQNPRHKITKRGQNVTFRCDPISEHNRLYWYRQTLGQGPEFLTYFQNEAQLEKSRLLSDRFSAERPKGSFSTLEIQRTEQGDSAMYLCASSLVSPGRRYEQYFGPGTRLTVT.

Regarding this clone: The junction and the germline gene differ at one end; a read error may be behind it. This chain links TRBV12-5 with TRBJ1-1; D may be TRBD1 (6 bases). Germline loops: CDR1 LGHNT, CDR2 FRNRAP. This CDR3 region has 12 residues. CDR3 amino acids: CASGTETGGGIF. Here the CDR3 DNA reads TGTGCTAGTGGTACGGAGACAGGCGGCGGCATCTTT. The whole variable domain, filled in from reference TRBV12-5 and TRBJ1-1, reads DARVTQTPRHKVTEMGQEVTMRCQPILGHNTVFWYRQTMMQGLELLAYFRNRAPLDDSGMPKDRFSAEMPDATLATLKIQPSEPRDSAVYFCASGTETGGGIFGQGTRLTVV.

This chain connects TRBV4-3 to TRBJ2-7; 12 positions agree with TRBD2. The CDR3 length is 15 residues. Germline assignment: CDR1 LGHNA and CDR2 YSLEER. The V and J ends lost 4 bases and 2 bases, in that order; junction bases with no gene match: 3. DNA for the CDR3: TGCGCCAGCAGCCGAGGACTAGCGGGAACCTACGAGCAGTACTTC. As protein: CASSRGLAGTYEQYF.

DNA of the CDR3: TGTGCCAGCAGCACTCAACGAGGGGGCTATGATGAAAAACTGTTTTTT. It specifies CASSTQRGGYDEKLFF. This chain uses TRBV5-8 with TRBJ1-4, with TRBD1 identical over 7 bases. V gave up 4 bases and J gave up 6 bases; unmatched junction bases: 12. The CDR3 spans 16 residues. CDR1 and CDR2 from the germline V gene are SGHTS and YDEGEE.